Reported below is one TCR beta chain. What it binds is not known. A sort by CD45RO/CCR7/CD25/CD127/CD95/CD27 yielded CD4+ naive, central memory, regulatory and stem cell-like memory cells. This record belongs to a study of beta chain features in type 1 diabetes. Study-level information: Age, gender, cell numbers and subset yield matched between patients and controls. Study-wide points: For type 1 diabetes patients, VDJ junctions showed fewer insertions and more deletions. TCRB CDR3s from Type 1 diabetes patients were moderately but significantly shorter in all four CD4+ subsets.

The CDR3 consists of 15 residues. The germline CDR1 and CDR2 sequences are SGHNT and YYREEE (reference sequence). V was pared by 3 bases and J by 0 bases, with 9 bases between. cDNA synthesis used the whole RNA isolate, giving expressed TCRB sequences. Repertoires were generated with immunoSEQ multiplex PCR, while TCRdb's copy carries only in-frame clones and drops some. The sample includes roughly 290,000 clones, 15% seen only once; the top ten take approximately 0.015%. Sequences were obtained from naive CD4+ T cells from blood. The genes are TRBV5-4 and TRBJ2-2; D perhaps matches TRBD1 (6 bases). This receptor was identified in a man younger than 35 with type 1 diabetes. The CDR3 sequence: CASSSRQANTGELFF. Here the CDR3 DNA reads TGTGCCAGCAGCTCACGACAGGCGAACACCGGGGAGCTGTTTTTT.